These 22 T cell receptor beta chains came from one sample sequenced in a study of blood T cells in healthy people across ages (dated by TCRdb to about 2015). The library was prepared using 5' RACE. For sequencing, an Illumina HiSeq 2500 was employed. A second PCR of roughly 7 to 12 cycles was performed with a sample-barcoded 5' primer and a J-beta primer mix. TCRdb ran its own pipeline on the public reads, namely fastp trimming at Q25 and MiXCR clone calling, and kept in-frame beta chains. Records with the same CDR3 protein are collapsed into one entry carrying the most frequent genes and DNA. For this sample the table gives about 400,000 distinct CDR3 sequences, of which 52% were detected only once. The ten largest clones take up about 54% of the sample. The sequencing input was blood. The origin of the receptors is a man aged 60 to 69 in good health.

In its sample, this clonotype was seen a few times. The J gene is TRBJ2-7, the V gene TRBV6-5; D possibly corresponds to TRBD1 (5 bases). The germline V gene has CDR1 MNHEY and CDR2 SVGAGI. The V end was cut by 6 bases, the J end by 3 bases, with 12 bases between. CDR3 length equals 13 residues. CDR3 residues: CASRQFQGYEQYF. Written as DNA, the CDR3 is TGTGCCAGCAGACAGTTCCAGGGCTACGAGCAGTACTTC.

V is TRBV12-3 or TRBV12-4 and J is TRBJ1-2; D remains ambiguous. The V end lost 3 bases, the J end lost 5 bases, and 13 bases lay between the germline ends. The CDR3 is made up of 14 amino acids. The CDR3 DNA follows: TGTGCCAGCAGTTTCGGAGACACCTATTATGGCTACACCTTC. Its protein product is CASSFGDTYYGYTF.

This clonotype came up many times. V usage is TRBV29-1 and J usage is TRBJ2-6; no firm D call. There are 13 residues in the CDR3. With 4 bases removed from V and 2 bases from J, the gap between germline ends came to 6 bases. Germline CDR1 reads SQVTM; CDR2 reads ANQGSEA. The CDR3 DNA follows: TGCAGCGTTGGGGCAGCTGGGGCCAACGTCCTGACTTTC. Translating gives CSVGAAGANVLTF. The full variable domain, with the rest looked up from reference TRBV29-1 and TRBJ2-6, is SAVISQKPSRDICQRGTSLTIQCQVDSQVTMMFWYRQQPGQSLTLIATANQGSEATYESGFVIDKFPISRPNLTFSTLTVSNMSPEDSSIYLCSVGAAGANVLTFGAGSRLTVL.

CDR3 sequence: CASTPQGNGYTF. The CDR3 coding sequence is TGTGCCAGCACACCACAGGGGAATGGCTACACCTTC. V gene TRBV6-6 combines with J gene TRBJ1-2; the match to TRBD1 covers 7 bases. CDR3 length equals 12 residues. The germline CDR1 and CDR2 sequences are MNHNY and SVGAGI (reference sequence). Trimming at V came to 7 bases and at J to 6 bases, leaving 5 bases not matched to a gene.

The chain uses TRBV7-9 and TRBJ2-1; maybe TRBD2 (6 bases). The CDR3 loop spans 13 amino acids. V was clipped by 3 bases and J by 10 bases, with 13 bases between them. The germline V gene has CDR1 SEHNR and CDR2 FQNEAQ (reference sequence). CDR3 region: CASSFRGEGEQFF. CDR3 coding DNA: TGTGCCAGCAGCTTCCGCGGGGAAGGGGAGCAGTTCTTC.

V and J are TRBV10-2 and TRBJ2-4, with D possibly TRBD2 on 5 matching bases. The DNA end favors TRBJ2-7, so the J call may be wrong. This CDR3 region has 14 residues. Germline V gene sequence: CDR1 WSHSY, CDR2 SAAADI. CDR3: CASSESNRDYEQYF. In nucleotides, the CDR3 is TGCGCCAGCAGTGAGTCGAATCGGGATTACGAGCAGTACTTC.

This clonotype was seen a few times. The V gene is TRBV6-2 or TRBV6-3, the J gene TRBJ1-2; no reliable D call. V was clipped by 4 bases and J by 4 bases, with 10 bases between them. The CDR3 sequence is 13 residues long. Per germline, CDR1 MNHEY and CDR2 SVGEGT. CDR3 protein: CASSLSGSYGYTF. Written as DNA, the CDR3 is TGTGCCAGCAGTTTATCCGGGAGCTATGGCTACACCTTC.

This chain connects TRBV7-9 to TRBJ2-1; D is unclear. Germline V lookup: CDR1 SEHNR, CDR2 FQNEAQ (reference sequence). The CDR3 runs 15 residues. Trimming stripped 1 base from V and 8 bases from J, with 15 bases between. The DNA for the CDR3 is TGTGCCAGCAGCTTAGGATGGGCTACCGGGCATGAGCAGTTCTTC. As protein: CASSLGWATGHEQFF. The complete variable domain, with remaining parts taken from reference TRBV7-9 and TRBJ2-1, reads DTGVSQNPRHKITKRGQNVTFRCDPISEHNRLYWYRQTLGQGPEFLTYFQNEAQLEKSRLLSDRFSAERPKGSFSTLEIQRTEQGDSAMYLCASSLGWATGHEQFFGPGTRLTVL.

Concerning this clonotype: This may stem from a read error, because a much larger clone lies one nucleotide away. V and J are TRBV7-8 and TRBJ2-6; a weak D match, TRBD1 (5 bases). Germline V CDR1 and CDR2: SGHVS, FQNEAQ. This CDR3 region has 16 residues. The DNA for the CDR3 is TGTGCCAGCAGCTTAGATTCTACCTCTGGGGCCAACGTCCCGACTTTC. It encodes CASSLDSTSGANVPTF. The full variable domain, rest sourced from reference TRBV7-8 and TRBJ2-6, is GAGVSQSPRYKVAKRGQDVALRCDPISGHVSLFWYQQALGQGPEFLTYFQNEAQLDKSGLPSDRFFAERPEGSVSTLKIQRTQQEDSAVYLCASSLDSTSGANVPTFGAGSRLTVL.

CDR3 bases: TGTGCCAGCAGGGTTAGCGGGTGGAGCTCCTACGAGCAGTACTTC. This codes for CASRVSGWSSYEQYF. The rearrangement links TRBV6-1 to TRBJ2-7, with TRBD2 matching 7 bases. The CDR3 is made up of 15 amino acids. Per the germline V gene, CDR1 is MNHNS and CDR2 is SASEGT. V shed 6 bases, J shed 0 bases, and the junction held 8 bases outside the gene matches.

The J gene is TRBJ1-2, the V gene TRBV20-1; 8 nucleotides line up with TRBD1. CDR1 is DFQATT, CDR2 SNEGSKA, per germline (reference sequence). The CDR3 consists of 13 residues. Trimming cost V 2 bases and J 10 bases; bases outside gene matches: 9. The CDR3, as DNA: TGCAGTGCTAGACCGCCGGGGACAGGTGACTACACCTTC. Protein sequence: CSARPPGTGDYTF.

This chain uses TRBV3-1 with TRBJ2-7; D possibly corresponds to TRBD2 (5 bases). V was shortened by 5 bases and J by 6 bases, with 14 bases between the two germline ends. CDR1 is LGHDT, CDR2 YNNKEL, per germline (reference sequence). The CDR3 totals 13 residues. CDR3 sequence (DNA): TGTGCCAGCAGCTCCACGGGGTGGAGCGAGCAGTACTTC. Protein product: CASSSTGWSEQYF.

This clonotype was seen ten or more times. V is TRBV30 and J is TRBJ1-1; 11 bases align to TRBD1. CDR1 is GTSNPN, CDR2 SVGIG, per germline (reference sequence). The CDR3 loop spans 15 amino acids. Unmatched junction bases numbered 9, after V lost 4 bases and J lost 5 bases. CDR3 in amino acids: CAWKWTGGLSTEAFF. Here the CDR3 DNA reads TGTGCCTGGAAATGGACAGGGGGCTTAAGTACTGAAGCTTTCTTT.

This clonotype was seen more than once but under ten times. CDR3 nucleotides: TGCAGTGCTCCGGGACAGCTACGAGAGACCCAGTACTTC. This codes for CSAPGQLRETQYF. V gene TRBV20-1 combines with J gene TRBJ2-5, with 7 bases matching TRBD1. V was clipped by 5 bases and J by 4 bases; unmatched bases: 7. Germline loops: CDR1 DFQATT, CDR2 SNEGSKA (reference sequence). The length of the CDR3 is 13 residues.

The chain combines TRBV10-3 with TRBJ2-7, with D maybe TRBD1 (5 bases). Per germline, CDR1 ENHRY and CDR2 SYGVKD. CDR3 length: 13 amino acids. The V end lost 4 bases, the J end lost 1 base, and 8 bases lay between the germline ends. CDR3 in DNA: TGTGCCATCAGTGTTCAGGGATCCTACGAGCAGTACTTC. Its protein product is CAISVQGSYEQYF.

This chain links TRBV6-6 with TRBJ2-7; D is ambiguous. V shed 2 bases and J shed 4 bases, with 12 bases lying between them. This CDR3 is built from 14 residues. Germline CDR1 is MNHNY and CDR2 is SVGAGI (reference sequence). CDR3 sequence reads: CASSYPSVGYEQYF. DNA of the CDR3: TGTGCCAGCAGTTACCCATCGGTAGGGTACGAGCAGTACTTC.

This chain uses TRBV30 with TRBJ2-5, with D perhaps TRBD1 or TRBD2 (5 bases each). The CDR3 runs 12 residues. Trimming removed 4 bases at V and 5 bases at J, with 11 bases between. Germline V gene lookup returns CDR1 GTSNPN and CDR2 SVGIG (reference sequence). CDR3 nucleotides: TGTGCCTGGAATGGGGGTTCGGAGACCCAGTACTTC. This encodes CAWNGGSETQYF.

V and J are TRBV28 and TRBJ2-3, with 10 bases that match TRBD1. Germline lookup yields CDR1 MDHEN and CDR2 SYDVKM. J lost 6 bases, V lost 5 bases, and 11 bases had no gene match. The CDR3 spans 16 residues. In nucleotides, the CDR3 is TGTGCCAGCAGTCGAGGGGACAGGGGTTTTTCGGATACGCAGTATTTT. Protein sequence: CASSRGDRGFSDTQYF.

The chain carries TRBV27 and TRBJ2-7, with D maybe TRBD2 (6 bases). CDR1 is MNHEY and CDR2 is SMNVEV in the germline V gene (reference sequence). V lost 6 bases and J 1 base, leaving 19 bases between the germline ends. This CDR3 has 16 amino acids. CDR3 coding DNA: TGTGCCAGCAGCCCCCTCTCTAGCGAAACGTCCTACGAGCAGTACTTC. Translation gives CASSPLSSETSYEQYF.

The V and J genes are TRBV7-2 and TRBJ2-5, with 15 bases aligning to TRBD2. This CDR3 has 16 amino acids. CDR1 and CDR2 from the germline V gene are SGHTA and FQGNSA. Trimming took 3 bases from V and 11 from J; bases not matched to a gene: 10. CDR3 sequence: CASSFTPGLAGGEQYF. DNA for the CDR3: TGTGCCAGCAGCTTCACCCCGGGACTAGCGGGAGGAGAGCAGTACTTC.

The gene calls are TRBV29-1 and TRBJ2-1, with D perhaps matching TRBD2 (6 bases). The end of the DNA fits TRBJ2-7 better, so the J call may be wrong. The CDR3 has 15 residues. The germline gives CDR1 SQVTM, CDR2 ANQGSEA. The CDR3 sequence is CSVSPGGGSYNEQYF. CDR3 sequence (DNA): TGCAGCGTCTCCCCCGGGGGTGGCTCCTACAATGAGCAGTACTTC.

This clonotype was observed a few times. V usage is TRBV28 and J usage is TRBJ1-5; D might be TRBD1 (5 bases). The CDR3 sequence is 16 residues long. V lost 2 bases, J lost 2 bases, and 13 bases lay in between. In germline, CDR1 is MDHEN, CDR2 SYDVKM. In nucleotides, the CDR3 is TGTGCCAGCAGTTTAGGGGACGGCGCTGGCAATCAGCCCCAGCATTTT. Translation: CASSLGDGAGNQPQHF.